Below, 32 T cell receptor beta chains from the same sample are listed, as sequenced in a study of cytotoxic CD8 clonotypes in ibrutinib-treated CLL. Profiling relied on immunoSEQ multiplex PCR, and the TCRdb table lists in-frame clones only, not all of them. The table lists just under 70,000 clones, around 68% of them singletons. The sequencing used PBMCs, collected after 12 months of ibrutinib treatment. All receptors derive from a human donor with chronic lymphocytic leukemia.

The chain uses TRBV7-3 and TRBJ2-5, with D maybe TRBD1 (6 bases). The CDR3 is 15 amino acids. V dropped 5 bases and J dropped 5 bases, with 18 bases sitting between them. The germline CDR1 and CDR2 sequences are SGHTA and FQGTGA. The CDR3: CASSQENTGMETQYF. CDR3 nucleotides: TGTGCCAGCAGCCAAGAGAATACAGGGATGGAGACCCAGTACTTC.

J is TRBJ2-3 and V is TRBV2, with D uncertain. CDR3 length: 13 residues. Germline V lookup: CDR1 SNHLY, CDR2 FYNNEI. V gave up 1 base and J gave up 1 base, with 3 bases separating them. CDR3 DNA: TGTGCCAGCAGTGAAGGGCGCACAGATACGCAGTATTTT. Translating gives CASSEGRTDTQYF.

V and J are TRBV7-2 and TRBJ2-5; TRBD2 is a possible D gene (6 bases). The V end lost 5 bases, the J end lost 2 bases, and 15 bases lay between the germline ends. From germline, CDR1 is SGHTA and CDR2 FQGNSA. The CDR3 consists of 15 residues. The CDR3, as DNA: TGTGCCAGCAGCCGCGCCGGGGGACCTCAAGAGACCCAGTACTTC. Amino acids: CASSRAGGPQETQYF.

The chain employs TRBV5-6 and TRBJ1-1; TRBD1 matches at 7 bases. Germline V gene sequence: CDR1 SGHDT, CDR2 YYEEEE. The trim removed 0 bases at V and 3 bases at J, leaving 2 bases unmatched. The CDR3 length is 14 residues. CDR3 loop: CASSLGTGHTEAFF. CDR3 coding DNA: TGTGCCAGCAGCTTGGGGACAGGCCACACTGAAGCTTTCTTT.

V is TRBV5-6 and J is TRBJ2-7; D unclear. CDR1 and CDR2 from the germline V gene are SGHDT and YYEEEE. This CDR3 has 15 amino acids. V was clipped by 3 bases and J by 0 bases, with 13 bases between them. This CDR3 is CASSSTQELSYEQYF. The CDR3 DNA is TGTGCCAGCAGCTCAACTCAGGAGCTCTCCTACGAGCAGTACTTC.

This clone was counted a few times. V and J are TRBV6-5 and TRBJ1-1; weak D call: TRBD1 (5 bases). The germline gives CDR1 MNHEY, CDR2 SVGAGI. This CDR3 is 14 amino acids long. The ends were cut back, 3 bases at V and 2 bases at J, with 10 bases in the middle. For the CDR3, the DNA is TGTGCCAGCAGTTATAGACAGTTTAACACTGAAGCTTTCTTT. It yields the protein CASSYRQFNTEAFF.

The chain combines TRBV6-5 with TRBJ2-4; possibly TRBD1 for D (5 bases). This CDR3 comprises 14 residues. Trimming took off 2 bases at V and 8 bases at J, with 13 bases between the two ends. The germline gives CDR1 MNHEY, CDR2 SVGAGI. CDR3: CASSYGAFNDIQYF. In nucleotides, the CDR3 is TGTGCCAGCAGTTACGGGGCTTTTAACGACATTCAGTACTTC.

This clone has more than one count but fewer than ten. Other DNA variants within this sample encode the same CDR3. The chain combines TRBV2 with TRBJ2-5; D is possibly TRBD1 (5 bases). The CDR3 consists of 13 residues. The ends were cut back, 5 bases at V and 5 bases at J, with 12 bases in the middle. Germline-derived CDR1 and CDR2 are SNHLY and FYNNEI. The CDR3 nucleotides are TGTGCCAGCAGTAGGGGTGGGGTGGAGACCCAGTACTTC. It translates to CASSRGGVETQYF.

This chain links TRBV19 with TRBJ1-3; 9 bases agree with TRBD1. J was trimmed by 4 bases and V by 3 bases; bases with no gene match: 4. CDR3 size: 15 residues. Looked up from germline, CDR1 is LNHDA and CDR2 is SQIVND (reference sequence). Here the CDR3 reads CASSISGTGGNTIYF. The CDR3 DNA is TGTGCCAGTAGTATCTCCGGGACAGGGGGAAACACCATATATTTT.

The rearrangement links TRBV12-5 to TRBJ1-5; possible D gene TRBD1, 5 bases. CDR1 is LGHNT and CDR2 is FRNRAP in the germline V gene. The CDR3 extends over 20 amino acids. Trimming removed 6 bases at V and 0 bases at J, with 27 bases between. This CDR3 is CASGPPRGIGKTFSNQPQHF. The CDR3, as DNA: TGTGCTAGTGGACCCCCCCGGGGGATCGGGAAAACCTTTAGCAATCAGCCCCAGCATTTT.

V gene TRBV7-2 combines with J gene TRBJ1-2, with D unclear. V dropped 5 bases and J dropped 2 bases, with 18 bases sitting between them. Germline loops: CDR1 SGHTA, CDR2 FQGNSA. The length of the CDR3 is 16 residues. CDR3 protein: CASSPTPGPRNYGYTF. DNA for the CDR3: TGTGCCAGCAGCCCTACTCCCGGACCCCGCAACTATGGCTACACCTTC.

V usage is TRBV6-5 and J usage is TRBJ2-2, with unresolved D. V lost 4 bases and J 1 base, leaving 7 bases between the germline ends. Germline CDR1 is MNHEY and CDR2 is SVGAGI. The CDR3 covers 14 residues. CDR3 sequence (DNA): TGTGCCAGCAGTTCAAGATTGAACACCGGGGAGCTGTTTTTT. Translated, it gives CASSSRLNTGELFF.

The chain employs TRBV7-4 and TRBJ1-2, with D possibly being TRBD1 (5 bases). Trimming took 5 bases from V and 4 from J, leaving 8 bases between them. Germline V gives CDR1 SGHVT, CDR2 SQSDAQ. This CDR3 is 12 amino acids long. The CDR3 DNA reads TGTGCCAGCAGCGGACATTGCTATGGCTACACCTTC. As protein: CASSGHCYGYTF.

The CDR3 reads CASSLGGWGKLFF. The CDR3 DNA sequence: TGTGCCAGCAGTCTGGGAGGGTGGGGAAAACTGTTTTTT. The chain is built from TRBV28 and TRBJ1-4; D gene ambiguous. Germline CDR1 MDHEN, CDR2 SYDVKM. V dropped 5 bases and J dropped 10 bases, with 14 bases sitting between them. This CDR3 spans 13 amino acids.

CDR3 sequence: CSASRGRETQYF. In DNA form, the CDR3 reads TGCAGCGCCTCCAGGGGGCGAGAGACCCAGTACTTC. This rearrangement joins TRBV29-1 to TRBJ2-5, with TRBD1 matching 8 bases. The J segment lost 4 bases and the V segment lost 7 bases, leaving 5 bases of the junction unmatched. Germline lookup yields CDR1 SQVTM and CDR2 ANQGSEA. The CDR3 is made up of 12 amino acids.

J is TRBJ1-3 and V is TRBV19; D remains unclear. CDR3 size: 14 residues. Germline CDR1 LNHDA, CDR2 SQIVND (reference sequence). V gave up 3 bases and J gave up 0 bases, with 6 bases separating them. The CDR3 bases are TGTGCCAGTAGTATTGATTACTCTGGAAACACCATATATTTT. Its translation: CASSIDYSGNTIYF.

This chain uses TRBV4-3 with TRBJ2-3; D perhaps matches TRBD2 (6 bases). Trimming left V 6 bases short and J 7 bases short, with 14 bases between. The CDR3 spans 13 residues. The germline V gene encodes CDR1 LGHNA and CDR2 YSLEER. CDR3 in amino acids: CASRPSGGNTQYF. Here the CDR3 DNA reads TGCGCCAGCAGACCCAGCGGAGGGAATACGCAGTATTTT.

The J gene is TRBJ2-3, the V gene TRBV5-1, with D perhaps TRBD2 (6 bases). The CDR3 contains 14 residues. Trimming shortened V by 3 bases and J by 4 bases, and 12 bases separated the two germline ends. Germline lookup yields CDR1 SGHRS and CDR2 YFSETQ. This CDR3 reads CASSSRRGADTQYF. The DNA of the CDR3 is TGCGCCAGCAGCTCAAGGAGGGGCGCAGATACGCAGTATTTT.

This clone was counted between two and nine times. The chain couples TRBV4-3 to TRBJ2-7; D remains unclear. Germline assignment: CDR1 LGHNA and CDR2 YSLEER. V was shortened by 1 base and J by 3 bases, with 10 bases between the two germline ends. This CDR3 has 14 residues. CDR3 coding DNA: TGCGCCAGCAGCCAAGCCCAATATGACTACGAGCAGTACTTC. Translation: CASSQAQYDYEQYF.

The rearrangement links TRBV30 to TRBJ1-1; D is unresolved. CDR1 is GTSNPN, CDR2 SVGIG, per germline (reference sequence). V was pared by 5 bases and J by 0 bases, with 4 bases between. The CDR3 covers 11 residues. The CDR3 coding sequence is TGTGCCTGGCAAATGAACACTGAAGCTTTCTTT. It is translated as CAWQMNTEAFF.

The chain is built from TRBV9 and TRBJ1-4; D unresolved. In germline, CDR1 is SGDLS, CDR2 YYNGEE. V gave up 4 bases and J gave up 0 bases, with 13 bases separating them. The CDR3 loop spans 16 amino acids. This CDR3 reads CASSRDFQATNEKLFF. CDR3 DNA: TGTGCCAGCAGCCGTGATTTCCAAGCAACTAATGAAAAACTGTTTTTT.

The chain couples TRBV7-2 to TRBJ1-5; D perhaps matches TRBD1 (5 bases). V lost 3 bases to trimming and J lost 9 bases, with 12 bases between them. This CDR3 spans 13 amino acids. The germline gives CDR1 SGHTA, CDR2 FQGNSA. The CDR3 region is CASSLGELGPQHF. The CDR3 region has the DNA TGTGCCAGCAGCTTGGGGGAGTTGGGGCCCCAGCATTTT.

The table lists this clone with a few counts. The chain uses TRBV10-1 and TRBJ2-1; maybe TRBD2 (6 bases). V was trimmed by 8 bases and J by 9 bases, leaving 11 bases between them. CDR3 size: 11 residues. Germline lookup yields CDR1 WNHNN and CDR2 SYGVQD (reference sequence). Here the CDR3 DNA reads TGCGCCAGCGGTTTCGGGGGTGAGCAGTTCTTC. Amino acids: CASGFGGEQFF.

V gene TRBV7-7 combines with J gene TRBJ2-2; D remains unclear. The CDR3 is 12 amino acids. V shed 4 bases and J shed 6 bases, with 6 bases lying between them. CDR1 and CDR2 from the germline V gene are SSHAT and FNYEAQ (reference sequence). The CDR3: CASSSGAGELFF. The CDR3, as DNA: TGTGCCAGCAGCTCGGGTGCCGGGGAGCTGTTTTTT.

The rearrangement joins TRBV5-6 to TRBJ1-3, with D hard to call. The CDR3 runs 15 residues. V was shortened by 2 bases and J by 0 bases, with 9 bases between the two germline ends. CDR1 and CDR2 from the germline V gene are SGHDT and YYEEEE. The CDR3 nucleotides are TGTGCCAGCAGCTTCCGCCGAACCTCTGGAAACACCATATATTTT. Protein product: CASSFRRTSGNTIYF.

This clone showed up just a few times. V is TRBV2 and J is TRBJ1-5, with TRBD1 matching 7 bases. V shed 7 bases, J shed 0 bases, and the junction held 9 bases outside the gene matches. Germline CDR1 SNHLY, CDR2 FYNNEI. The CDR3 loop spans 16 amino acids. CDR3 nucleotide sequence: TGTGCCAGCAAGAATCTGGGGACAGATAGCAATCAGCCCCAGCATTTT. Its protein is CASKNLGTDSNQPQHF.

The chain is built from TRBV2 and TRBJ2-3, with D hard to call. Per the germline V gene, CDR1 is SNHLY and CDR2 is FYNNEI. The V end was cut by 4 bases, the J end by 7 bases, with 9 bases between. The CDR3 spans 12 residues. In DNA, the CDR3 is TGTGCCAGCAGTGGGTACGTGAATACGCAGTATTTT. It specifies CASSGYVNTQYF. Full variable domain (missing parts from reference TRBV2 and TRBJ2-3): EPEVTQTPSHQVTQMGQEVILRCVPISNHLYFYWYRQILGQKVEFLVSFYNNEISEKSEIFDDQFSVERPDGSNFTLKIRSTKLEDSAMYFCASSGYVNTQYFGPGTRLTVL.

This clone has a handful of counts. The gene calls are TRBV7-2 and TRBJ1-3; the D is unclear. Between the trimmed V and J ends, which lost 5 bases and 0 bases, there was a span of 8 bases. Germline V gene data show CDR1 as SGHTA and CDR2 as FQGNSA. The CDR3 is 14 amino acids. As DNA, the CDR3 is TGTGCCAGCAGCGAAAGACCCTCTGGAAACACCATATATTTT. Its protein product is CASSERPSGNTIYF. The complete variable domain, with remaining parts taken from reference TRBV7-2 and TRBJ1-3, reads GAGVSQSPSNKVTEKGKDVELRCDPISGHTALYWYRQSLGQGLEFLIYFQGNSAPDKSGLPSDRFSAERTGGSVSTLTIQRTQQEDSAVYLCASSERPSGNTIYFGEGSWLTVV.

The chain has TRBV5-6 and TRBJ1-1; D not resolved. Trimming left V 3 bases short and J 2 bases short, with 8 bases between. Germline assignment: CDR1 SGHDT and CDR2 YYEEEE. This CDR3 comprises 13 residues. The CDR3, as DNA: TGTGCCAGCAGCTATAACAGTAACACTGAAGCTTTCTTT. This translates into CASSYNSNTEAFF.

There are a few counts of this clone. The V and J genes are TRBV18 and TRBJ1-5; perhaps TRBD1 as D (5 bases). The CDR3 sequence is 15 residues long. V gave up 3 bases and J gave up 5 bases, with 14 bases separating them. Per the germline V gene, CDR1 is KGHSH and CDR2 is LQKENI. The CDR3 protein is CASSPGWQGDQPQHF. The DNA of the CDR3 is TGTGCCAGCTCACCGGGTTGGCAGGGTGATCAGCCCCAGCATTTT.

The chain combines TRBV5-4 with TRBJ2-7, with 11 bases matching TRBD2. CDR1 is SGHNT and CDR2 is YYREEE in the germline V gene (reference sequence). With V trimmed by 3 bases and J by 4 bases, 9 bases remained unmatched. The CDR3 length is 16 residues. Here the CDR3 DNA reads TGTGCCAGCAGCTGGGGATCTAGCGGGGGGAGGTACGAGCAGTACTTC. This translates into CASSWGSSGGRYEQYF.

This clone was seen a single time. The genes are TRBV5-1 and TRBJ1-2; D is unresolved. Trimming pared 4 bases from V and 3 bases from J, leaving 10 bases between. The CDR3 runs 13 residues. Looked up from germline, CDR1 is SGHRS and CDR2 is YFSETQ. The CDR3: CASSDGSYYGYTF. DNA of the CDR3: TGCGCCAGCAGCGATGGGAGTTACTATGGCTACACCTTC. The variable domain in full, with the rest retrieved from reference TRBV5-1 and TRBJ1-2, is KAGVTQTPRYLIKTRGQQVTLSCSPISGHRSVSWYQQTPGQGLQFLFEYFSETQRNKGNFPGRFSGRQFSNSRSEMNVSTLELGDSALYLCASSDGSYYGYTFGSGTRLTVV.